One and the same sample provided the 26 T cell receptor beta chains below, sequenced in a study of read filtering for tumor transcriptome and immune sequencing. The library was built from about 400 ng RNA with molecular barcoded adaptors for alpha/delta and beta/gamma chains. Via MiXCR, TCRdb re-called the reads, giving one row per CDR3 protein. In the table there are about 5,500 distinct CDR3 sequences, about a fifth of which are singletons. The specimen was a population of CD138-negative cells sorted from bone marrow. Receptor source: a donor over 35 with multiple myeloma.

In its sample, this clonotype ranks as medium-sized (0.01 to 0.1%). The J gene is TRBJ2-1, the V gene TRBV7-3; 10 bases match TRBD2. CDR1 and CDR2 (germline): SGHTA, FQGTGA. The CDR3 spans 15 residues. J lost 7 bases, V lost 5 bases, and 8 bases had no gene match. The chain's CDR3 is CASSVGGTSANEQFF. In DNA, the CDR3 is TGTGCCAGCAGCGTGGGTGGGACTAGCGCGAATGAGCAGTTCTTC.

This clonotype appeared a few times. A far more abundant clone sits one base away, making this likely a read error. V usage is TRBV7-9 and J usage is TRBJ2-3; tentatively, D is TRBD2 (6 bases). Germline-derived CDR1 and CDR2 are SEHNR and FQNEAQ (reference sequence). The CDR3 runs 15 residues. The CDR3 is CAGSLVSGVTDTQYF. CDR3 DNA sequence: TGTGCCGGCAGCTTAGTTAGCGGAGTCACAGATACGCAGTATTTT. The variable domain in full, completed from reference TRBV7-9 and TRBJ2-3, reads DTGVSQNPRHKITKRGQNVTFRCDPISEHNRLYWYRQTLGQGPEFLTYFQNEAQLEKSRLLSDRFSAERPKGSFSTLEIQRTEQGDSAMYLCAGSLVSGVTDTQYFGPGTRLTVL.

Within the sample, this clonotype is medium-sized. The V and J genes are TRBV27 and TRBJ2-6, with 7 bases aligning to TRBD1. The CDR3 runs 16 residues. Germline V CDR1 and CDR2: MNHEY, SMNVEV (reference sequence). The V segment lost 5 bases and the J segment 3 bases; nucleotides outside the gene matches: 7. CDR3 in DNA: TGTGCCAGCAGTCTAGGGGGACAGTATGGGGCCAACGTCCTGACTTTC. It is translated as CASSLGGQYGANVLTF.

This clonotype is categorized as medium-sized. The genes are TRBV3-1 and TRBJ2-5; TRBD1 aligns across 8 bases. Germline V gene sequence: CDR1 LGHDT, CDR2 YNNKEL (reference sequence). The CDR3 has 18 amino acids. V lost 5 bases to trimming and J lost 4 bases; unmatched junction nucleotides: 18. The CDR3 DNA is TGTGCCAGCAGCGGACCTACTCTTGAGGCAGGGGGCCGAGAGACCCAGTACTTC. Translating gives CASSGPTLEAGGRETQYF.

This clonotype is classed as large. This chain connects TRBV20-1 to TRBJ2-3; 8 positions agree with TRBD2. Losses at the gene ends were 3 bases for V and 5 bases for J; bases not matched to a gene: 7. Germline CDR1 and CDR2: DFQATT and SNEGSKA (reference sequence). The CDR3 runs 14 residues. The CDR3 sequence: CSASGGLALDTQYF. The CDR3 region has the DNA TGCAGTGCTAGCGGCGGACTAGCTTTAGATACGCAGTATTTT.

The sample holds a few counts of this clonotype. At one of its ends the junction is not consistent with the germline gene, which may arise from a read error. The chain uses TRBV12-3 or TRBV12-4 and TRBJ1-3, with D unresolved. The CDR3 consists of 16 residues. CDR3 coding DNA: TGTGTCAGCAGTTTAACCCTGACGGTCTCCGGAAACACCATATATTTT. Its translation: CVSSLTLTVSGNTIYF.

This clonotype is judged medium-sized. The chain has TRBV27 and TRBJ2-2; D is undetermined. Germline values: CDR1 MNHEY, CDR2 SMNVEV (reference sequence). There are 14 residues in the CDR3. V dropped 4 bases and J dropped 0 bases, with 6 bases sitting between them. The CDR3 reads CASSYVSNTGELFF. CDR3 nucleotide sequence: TGTGCCAGCAGTTACGTTTCGAACACCGGGGAGCTGTTTTTT.

For this clonotype: A far larger clone is one base from this, pointing to a likely read error. The V gene is TRBV7-3, the J gene TRBJ2-6; D possibly corresponds to TRBD1 (6 bases). The germline V gene encodes CDR1 SGHTA and CDR2 FQGTGA. V lost 4 bases to trimming and J lost 4 bases, with 8 bases between them. The CDR3 is made up of 14 amino acids. The CDR3 protein is CASSSGVGANVLTF. The CDR3 nucleotides are TGTGCCAGCAGCTCAGGGGTCGGGGCCAACGTCCTGACTTTC.

This clonotype was seen at least ten times. The rearrangement uses TRBV5-4 and TRBJ1-1, with 7 nucleotides matching TRBD1. The V and J ends lost 4 bases and 0 bases, in that order; junction bases with no gene match: 6. There are 15 residues in the CDR3. Germline assignment: CDR1 SGHNT and CDR2 YYREEE (reference sequence). The CDR3 spells CASSRDTGVNTEAFF. The DNA of the CDR3 is TGTGCCAGCAGCCGAGATACAGGGGTGAACACTGAAGCTTTCTTT.

The chain couples TRBV2 to TRBJ1-2; no clear D gene. Germline lookup yields CDR1 SNHLY and CDR2 FYNNEI. The CDR3 has 10 amino acids. The ends were cut back, 7 bases at V and 8 bases at J, with 8 bases in the middle. The DNA for the CDR3 is TGTGCCAGCAAGCAAGGAGGCTACACCTTC. It encodes CASKQGGYTF.

This clonotype was observed a few times. Only one base separates this from a far larger clonotype, so it likely reflects a read error. J is TRBJ2-1 and V is TRBV12-3 or TRBV12-4, with unresolved D. CDR3 length equals 14 residues. V lost 10 bases and J lost 0, with 13 bases in between. CDR3 coding DNA: TGTGCCAACGTGGACGTAAGCTCCTACAATGAGCAGTTCTTC. It codes for CANVDVSSYNEQFF.

This clonotype was seen repeatedly, ten times or more. The J gene is TRBJ2-2, the V gene TRBV2; 12 bases line up with TRBD2. Germline loops: CDR1 SNHLY, CDR2 FYNNEI. The CDR3 length is 16 residues. The J segment lost 3 bases and the V segment lost 6 bases, leaving 5 bases of the junction unmatched. The CDR3 nucleotides are TGTGCCAGCAGAGTACTAGCGGGAGGCGACACCGGGGAGCTGTTTTTT. Protein product: CASRVLAGGDTGELFF.

With regard to this clonotype: In this CDR3 the conserved last residue, phenylalanine or tryptophan, is missing, so a read error is likely. The DNA is left out, because the CDR3 cannot be placed on it with certainty; the CDR3 is given as TCRdb lists it. The chain has TRBV29-1 and TRBJ2-1; the table's TRBD2 call for D was not verified on the DNA. Counting both end residues, the CDR3 totals 13 amino acids. CDR1 SQVTM and CDR2 ANQGSEA come from the germline V gene. The chain's CDR3 is CSGGGIAIFEQIL.

This clonotype qualifies as medium-sized. The chain is built from TRBV5-6 and TRBJ2-7, with D uncertain. This CDR3 is built from 11 residues. Germline lookup yields CDR1 SGHDT and CDR2 YYEEEE. V lost 3 bases, J lost 3 bases, and 4 bases lay in between. The CDR3 DNA sequence: TGTGCCAGCAGCTACGACTACGAGCAGTACTTC. The encoded protein is CASSYDYEQYF.

The CDR3 sequence: CASSPSLAAYNEQFF. The CDR3 nucleotides are TGTGCCAGTAGTCCATCACTAGCGGCCTACAATGAGCAGTTCTTC. V is TRBV19 and J is TRBJ2-1; 8 bases match TRBD2. The germline gives CDR1 LNHDA, CDR2 SQIVND (reference sequence). This CDR3 is 15 amino acids long. V gave up 5 bases and J gave up 2 bases; unmatched junction bases: 5.

As concerns this clonotype: A read error is likely here: a far larger clone is one base away. The chain carries TRBV7-2 and TRBJ2-1, with D maybe TRBD2 (7 bases). The CDR3 loop spans 15 amino acids. Germline CDR1 is SGHTA and CDR2 is FQGNSA. Trimming took off 5 bases at V and 8 bases at J, with 19 bases between the two ends. The CDR3 loop is CASSRGGERDDEQFF. The CDR3 nucleotides are TGTGCCAGCAGCCGAGGGGGAGAGCGGGACGATGAGCAGTTCTTC. The full variable domain, with the rest looked up from reference TRBV7-2 and TRBJ2-1, is GAGVSQSPSNKVTEKGKDVELRCDPISGHTALYWYRQSLGQGLEFLIYFQGNSAPDKSGLPSDRFSAERTGGSVSTLTIQRTQQEDSAVYLCASSRGGERDDEQFFGPGTRLTVL.

This clonotype is termed medium-sized (0.01 to 0.1%). The genes are TRBV28 and TRBJ1-5; no firm D call. The CDR3 is 11 residues long. Deletions cut 4 bases from V and 7 bases from J, with 5 bases between. Germline CDR1 MDHEN, CDR2 SYDVKM. In DNA form, the CDR3 reads TGTGCCAGCAGTTATCGGCAGCCCCAGCATTTT. Amino acid sequence: CASSYRQPQHF.

This clonotype is classed as medium-sized. The CDR3 DNA follows: TGTGCCATCAGGGCGAGCACAGATACGCAGTATTTT. Amino acids: CAIRASTDTQYF. The chain carries TRBV10-3 and TRBJ2-3; no clear D. The CDR3 runs 12 residues. Germline values: CDR1 ENHRY, CDR2 SYGVKD. Trimming left V 6 bases short and J 0 bases short, with 4 bases between.

The genes are TRBV20-1 and TRBJ2-7; D is unclear. Looked up from germline, CDR1 is DFQATT and CDR2 is SNEGSKA (reference sequence). Trimming removed 5 bases at V and 3 bases at J, with 8 bases between. This CDR3 has 11 residues. CDR3 residues: CSAPTLYEQYF. CDR3 bases: TGCAGTGCTCCGACCCTCTACGAGCAGTACTTC.

The chain has TRBV7-2 and TRBJ2-3; possible D gene TRBD2, 5 bases. This CDR3 contains 16 residues. Germline CDR1 reads SGHTA; CDR2 reads FQGNSA. The ends were cut back, 1 base at V and 4 bases at J, with 15 bases in the middle. The DNA for the CDR3 is TGTGCCAGCAGCTTAGTTCGGGGTAATCGGCCAGATACGCAGTATTTT. It codes for CASSLVRGNRPDTQYF.

This clonotype was found a few times. The chain employs TRBV27 and TRBJ2-2; D gene unclear. This CDR3 spans 14 amino acids. The V end lost 10 bases, the J end lost 3 bases, and 15 bases lay between the germline ends. Germline CDR1 reads MNHEY; CDR2 reads SMNVEV (reference sequence). The CDR3 protein is CATGDALDTGELFF. CDR3 in DNA: TGTGCCACCGGCGATGCTCTTGACACCGGGGAGCTGTTTTTT.

There are many counts of this clonotype. The chain has TRBV4-3 and TRBJ2-2; the D gene is possibly TRBD2 (6 bases). The germline V and J ends were trimmed by 0 bases and 6 bases, with 20 bases remaining between them. CDR3 length: 18 amino acids. Germline assignment: CDR1 LGHNA and CDR2 YSLEER. The CDR3 spells CASSQEVGRHAGSGELFF. The CDR3 bases are TGCGCCAGCAGCCAAGAGGTAGGGCGCCACGCGGGGTCCGGGGAGCTGTTTTTT.

By share, this clonotype ranks as medium-sized. This rearrangement joins TRBV5-1 to TRBJ2-5; 12 bases agree with TRBD2. Unmatched junction bases numbered 5, after V lost 3 bases and J lost 5 bases. Germline CDR1 and CDR2: SGHRS and YFSETQ. This CDR3 has 15 residues. CDR3 protein: CASSSTSGSVETQYF. The DNA for the CDR3 is TGCGCCAGCAGCTCGACTAGCGGGAGCGTTGAGACCCAGTACTTC.

This clonotype was observed many times. The genes are TRBV9 and TRBJ1-2; no clear D. Trimming shortened V by 0 bases and J by 4 bases, and 16 bases separated the two germline ends. Per germline, CDR1 SGDLS and CDR2 YYNGEE. This CDR3 region has 16 residues. The CDR3 nucleotides are TGTGCCAGCAGCGTAGCCCCCGCGGGTCCCCGCTATGGCTACACCTTC. Its translation is CASSVAPAGPRYGYTF.

In its sample, this clonotype was seen many times. The genes are TRBV7-8 and TRBJ2-5, with 9 nucleotides matching TRBD1. With V trimmed by 4 bases and J by 4 bases, 1 base remained unmatched. Germline CDR1 SGHVS, CDR2 FQNEAQ. The length of the CDR3 is 13 residues. This CDR3 is CASSSGQGETQYF. CDR3 DNA: TGTGCCAGCAGCTCGGGACAGGGAGAGACCCAGTACTTC.

This clonotype showed up many times. V is TRBV5-5 and J is TRBJ2-1; no clear D. This CDR3 comprises 13 residues. Trimming left V 1 base short and J 3 bases short, with 5 bases between. Germline V lookup: CDR1 SGHKS, CDR2 YYEKEE (reference sequence). This chain's CDR3 is CASSLLIYNEQFF. The CDR3 DNA reads TGTGCCAGCAGCTTGTTGATCTACAATGAGCAGTTCTTC.